Reported below is one T cell receptor (beta chain). Original processing methods: Estimates of nucleated cell counts were drawn from the amplification of reference gene primers. Sequencing used immunoSEQ multiplex PCR; TCRdb keeps in-frame clones, though not all of them. The DNA was the basis for D and trimming; V, J and clone size are from that table. The table lists over 90,000 clones, 84% of them singletons. This record comes from a study of blood T cell repertoires in COVID-19. Study summary: Whether acute or convalescent, the COVID-19 samples came from the United States, Italy and Spain. T cells, B-cell-depleted T cells, or PBMCs supplied cDNA or gDNA.

V gave up 6 bases and J gave up 1 base; unmatched junction bases: 13. The CDR3 loop spans 18 amino acids. Germline V gene sequence: CDR1 MDHEN, CDR2 SYDVKM. The source material was peripheral blood. This TCR came from a human donor in a cohort sampled during active or convalescent COVID-19. The J gene is TRBJ2-5, the V gene TRBV28; 11 positions match TRBD2. In nucleotides, the CDR3 is TGTGCCAGCAGCCCCTCGACTAGCGGGGCCGCGGCCCAAGAGACCCAGTACTTC. Protein product: CASSPSTSGAAAQETQYF.